Here is one TCR beta chain with its context. The germline V gene encodes CDR1 SEHNR and CDR2 FQNEAQ (reference sequence). CDR3 length equals 17 residues. V lost 3 bases, J lost 2 bases, and 5 bases stayed unmatched. These data come from a study of blood T cell repertoires in COVID-19. At the level of the study: The United States, Italy and Spain supplied acute and convalescent COVID-19 samples. Nucleic acid was either cDNA or gDNA, and it came from T cells, B-cell-depleted T cells, or PBMCs.

As originally analysed: Researchers report that nucleated cell counts were estimated from reference gene primer amplification. Repertoires were generated with immunoSEQ multiplex PCR, while TCRdb's copy carries only in-frame clones and drops some. That table gives V, J and clone size, and the DNA gave D and trimming. The top ten clones hold over 2% of a sample with some 150,000 clones, about nine tenths of them seen once. The TCR comes from a human donor in a cohort sampled during active COVID-19. The J gene is TRBJ2-1, the V gene TRBV7-9; 12 bases line up with TRBD2. Sequencing was done on a sample of peripheral blood. The CDR3 nucleotides are TGTGCCAGCAGCTTGTATCTAGCGGGAGGGCCCTACAATGAGCAGTTCTTC. It translates to CASSLYLAGGPYNEQFF. The full variable domain, completed using reference TRBV7-9 and TRBJ2-1, is DTGVSQNPRHKITKRGQNVTFRCDPISEHNRLYWYRQTLGQGPEFLTYFQNEAQLEKSRLLSDRFSAERPKGSFSTLEIQRTEQGDSAMYLCASSLYLAGGPYNEQFFGPGTRLTVL.